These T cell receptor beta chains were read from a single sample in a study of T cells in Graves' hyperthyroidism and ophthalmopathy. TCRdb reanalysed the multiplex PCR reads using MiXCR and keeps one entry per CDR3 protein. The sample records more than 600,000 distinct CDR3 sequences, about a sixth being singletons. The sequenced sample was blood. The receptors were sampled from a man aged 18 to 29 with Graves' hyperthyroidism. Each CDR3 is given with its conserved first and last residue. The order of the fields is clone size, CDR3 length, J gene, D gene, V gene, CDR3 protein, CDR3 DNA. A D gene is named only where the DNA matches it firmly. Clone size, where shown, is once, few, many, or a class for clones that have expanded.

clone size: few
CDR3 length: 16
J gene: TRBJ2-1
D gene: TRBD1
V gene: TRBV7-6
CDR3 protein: CASSLGTGGAYNEQFF
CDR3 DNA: TGTGCCAGCAGCTTAGGGACAGGGGGGGCCTACAATGAGCAGTTCTTC

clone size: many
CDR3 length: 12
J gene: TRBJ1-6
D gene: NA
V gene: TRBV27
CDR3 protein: CASSFVISPLHF
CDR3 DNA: TGTGCCAGCAGTTTCGTGATTTCACCCCTCCACTTT

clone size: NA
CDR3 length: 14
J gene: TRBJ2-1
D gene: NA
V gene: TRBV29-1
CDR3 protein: CSVYGTQGLDEQFF
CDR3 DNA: TGCAGCGTTTACGGGACCCAGGGCCTGGATGAGCAGTTCTTC

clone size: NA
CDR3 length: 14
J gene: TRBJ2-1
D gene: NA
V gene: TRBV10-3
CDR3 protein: CASIADSSYNEQFF
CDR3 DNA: TGTGCCAGTATAGCCGATAGCTCCTACAATGAGCAGTTCTTC

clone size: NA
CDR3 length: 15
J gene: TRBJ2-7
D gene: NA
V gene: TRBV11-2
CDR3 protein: CASSPPGWESYEQYF
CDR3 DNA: TGCGCCAGCAGCCCGCCTGGATGGGAATCCTACGAGCAGTACTTC

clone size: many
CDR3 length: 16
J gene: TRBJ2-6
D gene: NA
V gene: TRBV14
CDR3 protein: CASSQGRGAGANVLTF
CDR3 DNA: TGTGCCAGCAGCCAAGGCAGGGGAGCTGGGGCCAACGTCCTGACTTTC

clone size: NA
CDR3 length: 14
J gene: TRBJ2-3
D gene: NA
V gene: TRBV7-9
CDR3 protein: CASTPTTDTDTQYF
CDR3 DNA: TGTGCCAGCACTCCAACGACGGACACAGATACGCAGTATTTT

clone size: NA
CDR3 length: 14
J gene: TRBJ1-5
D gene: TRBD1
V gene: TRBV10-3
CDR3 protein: CAIREGQPNQPQHF
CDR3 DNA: TGTGCCATCAGAGAGGGACAGCCGAATCAGCCCCAGCATTTT

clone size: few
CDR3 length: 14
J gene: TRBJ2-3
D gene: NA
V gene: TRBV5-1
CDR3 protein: CASSGDLFTDTQYF
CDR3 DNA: TGCGCCAGCAGCGGGGACCTATTCACAGATACGCAGTATTTT

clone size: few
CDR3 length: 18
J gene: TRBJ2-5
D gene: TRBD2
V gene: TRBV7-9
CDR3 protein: CASSASPLLAGHQETQYF
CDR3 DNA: TGTGCCAGCAGCGCTAGCCCTCTACTAGCGGGGCACCAAGAGACCCAGTACTTC

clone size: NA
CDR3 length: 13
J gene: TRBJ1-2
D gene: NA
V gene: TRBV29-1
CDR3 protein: CSVGGQRGNGYTF
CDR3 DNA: TGCAGCGTTGGCGGACAACGCGGAAATGGCTACACCTTC

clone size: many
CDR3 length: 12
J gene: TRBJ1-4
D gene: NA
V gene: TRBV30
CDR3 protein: CAWRSTNEKLFF
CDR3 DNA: TGTGCCTGGCGATCAACTAATGAAAAACTGTTTTTT

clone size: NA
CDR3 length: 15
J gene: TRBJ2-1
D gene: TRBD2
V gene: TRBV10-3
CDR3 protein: CAISGLAGGLDEQFF
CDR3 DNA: TGTGCCATCAGTGGTCTAGCGGGAGGTCTAGATGAGCAGTTCTTC

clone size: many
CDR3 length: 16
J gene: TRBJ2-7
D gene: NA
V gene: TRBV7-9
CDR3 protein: CAPDGASRPSSYEQYF
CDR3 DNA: TGTGCCCCCGATGGGGCAAGCAGGCCAAGCTCCTACGAGCAGTACTTC

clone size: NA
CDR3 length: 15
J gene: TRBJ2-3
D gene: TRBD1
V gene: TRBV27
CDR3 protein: CASRGTGKGPDTQYF
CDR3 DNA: TGTGCCAGCAGAGGGACAGGGAAAGGGCCAGATACGCAGTATTTT

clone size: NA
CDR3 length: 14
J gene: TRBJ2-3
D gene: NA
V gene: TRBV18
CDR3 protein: CASSPPSRTDTQYF
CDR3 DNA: TGTGCCAGCTCACCACCGTCCCGCACAGATACGCAGTATTTT

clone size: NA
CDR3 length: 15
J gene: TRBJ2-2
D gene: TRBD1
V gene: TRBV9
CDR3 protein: CASSSTGTGTGELFF
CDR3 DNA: TGTGCCAGCAGCTCCACCGGGACAGGGACCGGGGAGCTGTTTTTT

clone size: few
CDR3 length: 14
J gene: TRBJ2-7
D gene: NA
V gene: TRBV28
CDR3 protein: CASSQSRGSCEQYF
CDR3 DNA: TGTGCCAGCAGCCAGTCGCGGGGCTCCTGCGAGCAGTACTTC

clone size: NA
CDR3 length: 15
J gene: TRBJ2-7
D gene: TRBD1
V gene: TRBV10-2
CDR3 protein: CASSSRTGGTYEQYF
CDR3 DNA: TGCGCCAGCAGTTCCCGGACAGGGGGAACCTACGAGCAGTACTTC

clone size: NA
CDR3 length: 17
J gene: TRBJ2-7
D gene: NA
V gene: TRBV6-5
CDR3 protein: CASSYSLYSGSSYEQYF
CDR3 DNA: TGTGCCAGCAGTTACTCGTTGTATTCCGGGAGTAGCTACGAGCAGTACTTC

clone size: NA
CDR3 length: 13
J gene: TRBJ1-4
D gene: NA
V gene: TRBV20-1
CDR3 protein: CSGKRGNDEKLFF
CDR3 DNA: TGCAGTGGTAAAAGGGGAAATGATGAAAAACTGTTTTTT

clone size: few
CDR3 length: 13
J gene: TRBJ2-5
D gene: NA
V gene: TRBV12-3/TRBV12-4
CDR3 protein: CASSFWQEETQYF
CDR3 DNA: TGTGCCAGCAGTTTTTGGCAGGAAGAGACCCAGTACTTC

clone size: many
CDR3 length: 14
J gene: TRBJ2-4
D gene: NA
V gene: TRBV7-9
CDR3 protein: CASSSSRGKNIQYF
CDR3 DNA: TGTGCCAGCAGCTCAAGCCGGGGCAAAAACATTCAGTACTTC

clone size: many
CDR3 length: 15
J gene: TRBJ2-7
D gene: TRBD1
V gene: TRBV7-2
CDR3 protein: CASSAGTEAYYEQYF
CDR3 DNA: TGTGCCAGCAGCGCCGGGACAGAAGCTTACTACGAGCAGTACTTC

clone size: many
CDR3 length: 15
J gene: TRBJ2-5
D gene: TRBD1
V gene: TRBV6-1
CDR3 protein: CASSPGQGAVETQYF
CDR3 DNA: TGTGCCAGCAGTCCCGGACAGGGGGCTGTGGAGACCCAGTACTTC

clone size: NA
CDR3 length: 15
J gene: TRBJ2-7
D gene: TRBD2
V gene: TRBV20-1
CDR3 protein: CSARTGTSGGHEQYF
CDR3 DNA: TGCAGTGCTAGGACCGGGACTAGCGGGGGCCACGAGCAGTACTTC

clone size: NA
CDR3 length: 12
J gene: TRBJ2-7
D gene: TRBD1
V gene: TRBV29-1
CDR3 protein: CNARTGAHEQYF
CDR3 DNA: TGCAACGCCCGGACAGGGGCCCACGAGCAGTACTTC

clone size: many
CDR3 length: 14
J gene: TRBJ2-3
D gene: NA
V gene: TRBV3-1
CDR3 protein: CASSQSQGTDTQYF
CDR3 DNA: TGTGCCAGCAGCCAATCCCAGGGAACGGATACGCAGTATTTT

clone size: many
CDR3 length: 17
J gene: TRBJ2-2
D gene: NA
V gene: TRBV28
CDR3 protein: CASNHLGGLANTGELFF
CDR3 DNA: TGTGCCAGCAATCATTTGGGGGGACTCGCGAACACCGGGGAGCTGTTTTTT

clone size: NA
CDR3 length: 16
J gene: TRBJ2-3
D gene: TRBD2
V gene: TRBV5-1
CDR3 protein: CASSARLAGGADTQYF
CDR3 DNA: TGCGCCAGCAGCGCCAGACTAGCGGGGGGGGCGGATACGCAGTATTTT

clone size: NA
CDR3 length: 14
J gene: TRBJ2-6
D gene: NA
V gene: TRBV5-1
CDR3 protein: CASIPVPGVNVLTF
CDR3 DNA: TGCGCCAGCATACCGGTGCCTGGGGTCAACGTCCTGACTTTC

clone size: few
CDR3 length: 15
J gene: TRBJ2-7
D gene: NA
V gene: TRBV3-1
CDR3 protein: CASSQSLWRQYEQYF
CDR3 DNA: TGTGCCAGCAGCCAAAGTTTATGGCGTCAGTACGAGCAGTACTTC

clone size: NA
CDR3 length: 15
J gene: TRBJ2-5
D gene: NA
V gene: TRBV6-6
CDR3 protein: CASSYSGAQGDAQHF
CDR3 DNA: TGTGCCAGCAGTTACTCCGGAGCCCAAGGGGACGCCCAGCACTTC

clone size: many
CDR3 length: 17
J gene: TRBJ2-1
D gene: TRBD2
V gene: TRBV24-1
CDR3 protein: CATSEGTRVAGVNEQFF
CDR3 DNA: TGTGCCACCAGTGAAGGGACTAGAGTGGCGGGAGTCAATGAGCAGTTCTTC

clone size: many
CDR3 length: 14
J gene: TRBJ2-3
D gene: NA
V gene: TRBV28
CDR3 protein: CASSVIGGTDTQYF
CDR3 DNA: TGTGCCAGCAGTGTTATTGGGGGCACAGATACGCAGTATTTT

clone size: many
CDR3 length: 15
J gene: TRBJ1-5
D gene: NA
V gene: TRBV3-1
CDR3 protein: CASSQDLTGDQPQHF
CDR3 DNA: TGTGCCAGCAGCCAAGATTTGACAGGCGATCAGCCCCAGCATTTT

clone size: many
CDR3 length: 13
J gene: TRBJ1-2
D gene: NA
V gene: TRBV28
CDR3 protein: CASSFFGRGGYTF
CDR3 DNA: TGTGCCAGCAGTTTTTTCGGCAGGGGTGGCTACACCTTC

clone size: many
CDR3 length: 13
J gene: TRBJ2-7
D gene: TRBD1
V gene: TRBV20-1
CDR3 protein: CSARGTGTNEQYF
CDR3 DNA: TGCAGTGCTCGTGGGACAGGGACGAACGAGCAGTACTTC

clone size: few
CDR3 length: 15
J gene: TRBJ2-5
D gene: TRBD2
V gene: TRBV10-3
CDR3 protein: CAIRGGVAGGETQYF
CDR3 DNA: TGTGCCATCAGGGGGGGGGTAGCAGGTGGAGAGACCCAGTACTTC

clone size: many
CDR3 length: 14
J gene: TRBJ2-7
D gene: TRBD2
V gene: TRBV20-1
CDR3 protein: CSARATGRIYEQYF
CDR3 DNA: TGCAGTGCTAGAGCCACCGGGAGGATCTACGAGCAGTACTTC

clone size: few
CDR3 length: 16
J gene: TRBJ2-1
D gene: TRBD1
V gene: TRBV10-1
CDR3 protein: CASINDRVEPSGEQFF
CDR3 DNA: TGCGCCAGCATTAACGACAGGGTGGAACCGTCGGGTGAGCAGTTCTTC

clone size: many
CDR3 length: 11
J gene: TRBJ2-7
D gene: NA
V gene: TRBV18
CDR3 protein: CASSASYEQYF
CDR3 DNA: TGTGCCAGCAGCGCCTCCTACGAGCAGTACTTC

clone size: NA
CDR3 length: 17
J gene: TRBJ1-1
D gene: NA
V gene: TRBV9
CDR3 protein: CASSAVVGLGENTEAFF
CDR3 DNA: TGTGCCAGCAGCGCAGTGGTAGGGCTTGGGGAAAACACTGAAGCTTTCTTT

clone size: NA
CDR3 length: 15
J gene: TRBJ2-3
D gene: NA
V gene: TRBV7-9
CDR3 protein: CASSAGLPGTDTQYF
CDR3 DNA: TGTGCCAGCAGCGCCGGACTACCTGGGACAGATACGCAGTATTTT

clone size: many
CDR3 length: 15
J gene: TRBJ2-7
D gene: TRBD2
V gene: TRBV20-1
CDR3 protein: CSASTSGGLGGEQYF
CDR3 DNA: TGCAGTGCTTCGACTAGCGGGGGCCTAGGGGGGGAGCAGTACTTC

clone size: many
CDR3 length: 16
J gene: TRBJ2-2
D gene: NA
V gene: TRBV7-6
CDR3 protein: CASSATGSLNTGELFF
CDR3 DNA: TGTGCCAGCAGCGCCACAGGGTCCCTGAACACCGGGGAGCTGTTTTTT